This T cell receptor beta chain was documented in a study of T cells in Graves' hyperthyroidism and ophthalmopathy. Study-wide points: Most expanded thyroid clonotypes above 0.001 also appeared in blood. Model predictions of ophthalmopathy came a median approximately 6.5 months before onset.

This clonotype was found a few times. Its antigen is currently unknown. Uncontrolled infection, other autoimmune disease, pregnancy or lactation excluded patients. Using RNA transcripts as the source, TCR beta CDR3 regions were amplified. Researchers ran a first-round RT-PCR on the TCR CDR3 using the HTBI primer set. Via MiXCR, TCRdb re-called the multiplex PCR reads, giving one row per CDR3 protein. Of 650,000 to 800,000 distinct CDR3 sequences in the sample, about 45% are singletons; the top ten hold more than 7%. V lost 2 bases and J 2 bases, leaving 3 bases between the germline ends. The CDR3 totals 12 residues. The germline V gene has CDR1 SGHDN and CDR2 FVKESK.

The sample consisted of peripheral blood or thyroid tissue (not recorded which). The J gene is TRBJ1-2, the V gene TRBV14, with D unresolved. This sequence was found in an adult man with Graves' disease, either hyperthyroidism or ophthalmopathy (not recorded which). The DNA for the CDR3 is TGTGCCAGCAGCCAACAGAACTATGGCTACACCTTC. It codes for CASSQQNYGYTF.